Each of the 7 T cell receptor beta chains below was sequenced from the same sample in a study of blood T cells in healthy people across ages. A second roughly 6 to 11 cycle PCR used barcoded and J-beta primers. MiXCR, applied by TCRdb to the 5' RACE reads, yields one record per CDR3 protein. The sample lists 540,000 or so distinct CDR3 sequences; around 50% were seen once. The sample was blood. The receptors here all came from a man aged 80 or over in good health.

The genes are TRBV30 and TRBJ2-5, with D possibly matching TRBD1 (5 bases). Germline V gene lookup returns CDR1 GTSNPN and CDR2 SVGIG (reference sequence). The V end was cut by 6 bases, the J end by 1 base, with 12 bases between. This CDR3 has 13 amino acids. This CDR3 is CACKGVSQETQYF. The CDR3 DNA follows: TGTGCCTGTAAAGGGGTCAGCCAAGAGACCCAGTACTTC.

This clonotype occurred a few times. The V call is TRBV10-3, the J call TRBJ2-7; D remains ambiguous. Germline V gives CDR1 ENHRY, CDR2 SYGVKD. The V gene lost 2 bases and the J gene lost 9 bases, with 17 bases spanning the gap. CDR3 size: 14 residues. This CDR3 reads CAISENTSRSGQYF. As DNA, the CDR3 is TGTGCCATCAGTGAGAATACCTCGCGGAGTGGGCAGTACTTC.

Comment on this clonotype: A much more abundant neighbour one base away suggests this may be a read error. The J gene is TRBJ2-1, the V gene TRBV6-6, with a tentative D call TRBD2 (6 bases). Germline V gene sequence: CDR1 MNHNY, CDR2 SVGAGI (reference sequence). The V end was cut by 2 bases, the J end by 13 bases, with 9 bases between. CDR3 size: 11 residues. The CDR3: CASSYRETQFF. The CDR3 DNA is TGTGCCAGCAGTTACCGGGAGACCCAGTTCTTC.

The chain employs TRBV2 and TRBJ2-5, with D possibly TRBD1 on 7 matching bases. Germline CDR1 SNHLY, CDR2 FYNNEI. CDR3 size: 13 residues. V shed 5 bases and J shed 11 bases, with 18 bases lying between them. CDR3 in DNA: TGTGCCAGCAGTCCCGGGACAGAGAGCGGGCAGTACTTC. Its protein product is CASSPGTESGQYF.

This clonotype was observed many times. The rearrangement uses TRBV11-2 and TRBJ2-7, with D possibly matching TRBD1 (6 bases). This CDR3 is built from 13 residues. The V end was cut by 5 bases, the J end by 3 bases, with 11 bases between. Germline V gives CDR1 SGHAT, CDR2 FQNNGV. CDR3 region: CASSILTGYEQYF. The CDR3 DNA reads as TGTGCCAGCAGCATACTGACAGGCTACGAGCAGTACTTC.

The chain uses TRBV20-1 and TRBJ1-1; D is possibly TRBD1 (6 bases). Trimming took 0 bases from V and 0 from J, leaving 11 bases between them. In germline, CDR1 is DFQATT, CDR2 SNEGSKA (reference sequence). This CDR3 has 15 residues. DNA for the CDR3: TGCAGTGCTAGAGATCAGGGGTCAATGAACACTGAAGCTTTCTTT. Translating gives CSARDQGSMNTEAFF.

This rearrangement joins TRBV7-2 to TRBJ2-1, with 9 bases aligning to TRBD2. V shed 5 bases, J shed 10 bases, and the junction held 6 bases outside the gene matches. The CDR3 runs to 13 residues. In germline, CDR1 is SGHTA, CDR2 FQGNSA. Here the CDR3 reads CASSRTSETEQFF. DNA of the CDR3: TGTGCCAGCAGCCGGACTAGCGAGACCGAGCAGTTCTTC.